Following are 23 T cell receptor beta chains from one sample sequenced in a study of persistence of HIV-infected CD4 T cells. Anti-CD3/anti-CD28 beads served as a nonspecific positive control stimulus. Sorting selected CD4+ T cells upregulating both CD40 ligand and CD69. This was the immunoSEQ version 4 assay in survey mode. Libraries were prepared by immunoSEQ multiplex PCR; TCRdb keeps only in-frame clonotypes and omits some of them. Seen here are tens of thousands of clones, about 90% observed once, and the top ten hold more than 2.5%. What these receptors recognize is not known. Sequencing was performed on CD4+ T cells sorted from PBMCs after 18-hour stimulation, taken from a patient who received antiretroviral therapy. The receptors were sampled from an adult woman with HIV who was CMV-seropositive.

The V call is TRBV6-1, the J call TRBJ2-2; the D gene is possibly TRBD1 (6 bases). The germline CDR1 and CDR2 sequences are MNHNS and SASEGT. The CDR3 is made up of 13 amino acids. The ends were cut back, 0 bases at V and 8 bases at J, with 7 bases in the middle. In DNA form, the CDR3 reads TGTGCCAGCAGTGAAGCGCAGGGGGGGGAGCTGTTTTTT. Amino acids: CASSEAQGGELFF.

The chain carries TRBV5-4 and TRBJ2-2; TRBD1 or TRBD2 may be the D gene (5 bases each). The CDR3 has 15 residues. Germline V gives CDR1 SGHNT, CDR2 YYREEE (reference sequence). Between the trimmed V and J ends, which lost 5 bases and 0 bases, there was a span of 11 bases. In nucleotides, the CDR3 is TGTGCCAGCAGAGCCGGGACCGCGAACACCGGGGAGCTGTTTTTT. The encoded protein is CASRAGTANTGELFF.

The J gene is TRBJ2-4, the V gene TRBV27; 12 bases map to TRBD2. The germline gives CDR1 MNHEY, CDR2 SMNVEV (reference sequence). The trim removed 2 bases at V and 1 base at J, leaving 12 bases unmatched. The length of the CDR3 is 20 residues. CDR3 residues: CASSLPPGLAGIWAKNIQYF. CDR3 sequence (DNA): TGTGCCAGCAGTTTACCACCGGGACTAGCGGGTATTTGGGCCAAAAACATTCAGTACTTC.

The CDR3 coding sequence is TGTGCCTGGGAAGGTGCTGGACCTGAAGCTTTCTTT. It specifies CAWEGAGPEAFF. The chain links TRBV30 to TRBJ1-1; D not resolved. In germline, CDR1 is GTSNPN, CDR2 SVGIG (reference sequence). The CDR3 length is 12 residues. V lost 5 bases and J lost 6, with 13 bases in between. Using reference TRBV30 and TRBJ1-1 for the parts outside the CDR3, the full variable domain is SQTIHQWPATLVQPVGSPLSLECTVEGTSNPNLYWYRQAAGRGLQLLFYSVGIGQISSEVPQNLSASRPQDRQFILSSKKLLLSDSGFYLCAWEGAGPEAFFGQGTRLTVV.

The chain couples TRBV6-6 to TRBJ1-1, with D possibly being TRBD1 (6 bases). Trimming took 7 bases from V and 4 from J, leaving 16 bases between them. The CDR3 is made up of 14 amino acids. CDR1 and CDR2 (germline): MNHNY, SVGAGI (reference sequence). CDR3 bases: TGTGCCAGCACCTTGCGGGAGGGGGGCACTGAAGCTTTCTTT. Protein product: CASTLREGGTEAFF.

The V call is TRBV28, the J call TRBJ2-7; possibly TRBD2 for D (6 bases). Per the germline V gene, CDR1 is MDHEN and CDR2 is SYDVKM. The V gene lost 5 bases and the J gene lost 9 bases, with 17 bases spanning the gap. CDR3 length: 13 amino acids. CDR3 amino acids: CASSRPPGEVQYF. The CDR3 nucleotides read TGTGCCAGCAGTCGCCCCCCGGGGGAGGTGCAGTACTTC.

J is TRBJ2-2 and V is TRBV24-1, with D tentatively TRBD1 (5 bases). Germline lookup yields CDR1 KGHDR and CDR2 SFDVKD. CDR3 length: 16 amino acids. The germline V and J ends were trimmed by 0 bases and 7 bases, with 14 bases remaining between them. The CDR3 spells CATSDLAAGLRGELFF. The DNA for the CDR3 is TGTGCCACCAGTGATTTGGCCGCAGGGCTTCGCGGGGAGCTGTTTTTT.

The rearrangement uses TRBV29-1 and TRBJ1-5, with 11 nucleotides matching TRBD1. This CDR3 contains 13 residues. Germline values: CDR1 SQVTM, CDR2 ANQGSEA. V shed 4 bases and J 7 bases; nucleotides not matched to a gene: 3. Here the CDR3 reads CSVVGTGGQPQHF. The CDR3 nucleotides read TGCAGCGTTGTGGGGACAGGGGGGCAGCCCCAGCATTTT.

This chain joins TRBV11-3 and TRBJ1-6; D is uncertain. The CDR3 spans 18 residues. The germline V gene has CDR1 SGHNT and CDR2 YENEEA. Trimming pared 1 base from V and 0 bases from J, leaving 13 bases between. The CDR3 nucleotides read TGTGCCAGCAGCTTAGGCGGCCGCGGAAGCTCCTATAATTCACCCCTCCACTTT. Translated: CASSLGGRGSSYNSPLHF.

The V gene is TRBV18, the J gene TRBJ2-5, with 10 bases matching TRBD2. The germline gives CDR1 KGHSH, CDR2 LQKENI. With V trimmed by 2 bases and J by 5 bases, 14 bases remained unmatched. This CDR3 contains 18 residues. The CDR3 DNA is TGTGCCAGCTCACCAGGGCTCGTGGCTAGCGGGAGTTCGGAGACCCAGTACTTC. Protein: CASSPGLVASGSSETQYF. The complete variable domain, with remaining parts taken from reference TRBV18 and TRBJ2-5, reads NAGVMQNPRHLVRRRGQEARLRCSPMKGHSHVYWYRQLPEEGLKFMVYLQKENIIDESGMPKERFSAEFPKEGPSILRIQQVVRGDSAAYFCASSPGLVASGSSETQYFGPGTRLLVL.

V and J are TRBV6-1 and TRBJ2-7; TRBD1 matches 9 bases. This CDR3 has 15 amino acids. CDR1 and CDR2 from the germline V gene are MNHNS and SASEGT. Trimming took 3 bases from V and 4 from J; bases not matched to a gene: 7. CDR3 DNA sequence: TGTGCCAGCAGTGAGGGGGGACAGGGTAGTTACGAGCAGTACTTC. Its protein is CASSEGGQGSYEQYF.

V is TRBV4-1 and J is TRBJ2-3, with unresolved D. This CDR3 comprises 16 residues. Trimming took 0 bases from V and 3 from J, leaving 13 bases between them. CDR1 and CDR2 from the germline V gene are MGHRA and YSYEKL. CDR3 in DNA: TGCGCCAGCAGCCAAGATCCGCCGGCCCGAACAGATACGCAGTATTTT. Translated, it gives CASSQDPPARTDTQYF.

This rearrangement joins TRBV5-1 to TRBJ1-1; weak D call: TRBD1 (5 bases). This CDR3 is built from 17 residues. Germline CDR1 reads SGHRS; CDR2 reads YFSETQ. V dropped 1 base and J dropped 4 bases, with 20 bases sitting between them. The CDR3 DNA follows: TGCGCCAGCAGCTTGTTTGGCGGGATGGGGCTTTCCACTGAAGCTTTCTTT. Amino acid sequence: CASSLFGGMGLSTEAFF.

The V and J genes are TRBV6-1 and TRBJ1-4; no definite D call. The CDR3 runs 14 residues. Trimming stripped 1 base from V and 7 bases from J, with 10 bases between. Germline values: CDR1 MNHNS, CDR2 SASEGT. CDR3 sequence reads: CASSEGGLSEKLFF. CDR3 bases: TGTGCCAGCAGTGAAGGAGGGTTAAGTGAAAAACTGTTTTTT.

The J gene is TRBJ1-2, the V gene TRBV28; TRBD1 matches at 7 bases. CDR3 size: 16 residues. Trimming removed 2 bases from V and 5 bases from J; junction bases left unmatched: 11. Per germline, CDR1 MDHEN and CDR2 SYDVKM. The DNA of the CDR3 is TGTGCCAGCAGTTTACTCGGGAGGGGGCAGGAGTATGGCTACACCTTC. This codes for CASSLLGRGQEYGYTF.

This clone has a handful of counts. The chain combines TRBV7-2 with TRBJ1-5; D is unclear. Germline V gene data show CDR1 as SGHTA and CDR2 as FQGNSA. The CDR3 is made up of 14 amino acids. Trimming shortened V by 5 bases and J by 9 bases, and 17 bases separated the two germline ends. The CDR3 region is CASSPYLGPAPQHF. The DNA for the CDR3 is TGTGCCAGCAGCCCCTACCTTGGGCCGGCGCCCCAGCATTTT.

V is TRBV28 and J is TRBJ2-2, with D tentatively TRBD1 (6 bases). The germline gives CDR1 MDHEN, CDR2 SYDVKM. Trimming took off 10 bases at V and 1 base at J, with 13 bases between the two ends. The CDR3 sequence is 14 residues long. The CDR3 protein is CATNQGLNTGELFF. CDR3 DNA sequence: TGTGCCACCAATCAGGGGTTGAACACCGGGGAGCTGTTTTTT. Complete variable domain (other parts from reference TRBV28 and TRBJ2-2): DVKVTQSSRYLVKRTGEKVFLECVQDMDHENMFWYRQDPGLGLRLIYFSYDVKMKEKGDIPEGYSVSREKKERFSLILESASTNQTSMYLCATNQGLNTGELFFGEGSRLTVL.

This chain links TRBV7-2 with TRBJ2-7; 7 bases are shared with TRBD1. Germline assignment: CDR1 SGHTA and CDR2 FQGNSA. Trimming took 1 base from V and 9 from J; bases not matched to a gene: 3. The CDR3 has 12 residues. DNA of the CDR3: TGTGCCAGCAGCTTAGAGACAGGGCGGCAGTACTTC. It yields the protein CASSLETGRQYF.

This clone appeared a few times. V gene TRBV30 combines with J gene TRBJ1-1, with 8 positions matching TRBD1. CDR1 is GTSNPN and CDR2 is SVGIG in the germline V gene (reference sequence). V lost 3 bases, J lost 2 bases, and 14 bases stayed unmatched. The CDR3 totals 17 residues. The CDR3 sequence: CAWSRWGRGRRNTEAFF. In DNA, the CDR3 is TGTGCCTGGAGCCGGTGGGGCAGGGGGCGAAGAAACACTGAAGCTTTCTTT. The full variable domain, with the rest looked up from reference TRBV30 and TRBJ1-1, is SQTIHQWPATLVQPVGSPLSLECTVEGTSNPNLYWYRQAAGRGLQLLFYSVGIGQISSEVPQNLSASRPQDRQFILSSKKLLLSDSGFYLCAWSRWGRGRRNTEAFFGQGTRLTVV.

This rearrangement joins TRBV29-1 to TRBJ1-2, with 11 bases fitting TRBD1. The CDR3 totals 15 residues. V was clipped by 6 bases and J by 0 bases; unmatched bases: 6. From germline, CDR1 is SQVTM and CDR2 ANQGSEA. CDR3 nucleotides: TGCAGCGTCGGACAGGGGGCTGGTACTAACTATGGCTACACCTTC. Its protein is CSVGQGAGTNYGYTF.

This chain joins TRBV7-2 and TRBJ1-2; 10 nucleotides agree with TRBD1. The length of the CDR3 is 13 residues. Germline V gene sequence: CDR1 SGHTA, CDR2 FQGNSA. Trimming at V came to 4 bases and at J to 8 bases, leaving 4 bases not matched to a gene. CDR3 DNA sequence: TGTGCCAGCAGCTCGGGACAGGGGAGCGGCTACACCTTC. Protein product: CASSSGQGSGYTF. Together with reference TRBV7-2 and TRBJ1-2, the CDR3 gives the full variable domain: GAGVSQSPSNKVTEKGKDVELRCDPISGHTALYWYRQSLGQGLEFLIYFQGNSAPDKSGLPSDRFSAERTGGSVSTLTIQRTQQEDSAVYLCASSSGQGSGYTFGSGTRLTVV.

In nucleotides, the CDR3 is TGTGCCAGCAGCGTAGTTTCCACTGCAGGTGAAGGAAACTATGGCTACACCTTC. Protein: CASSVVSTAGEGNYGYTF. The V gene is TRBV9, the J gene TRBJ1-2; D is unresolved. Germline V CDR1 and CDR2: SGDLS, YYNGEE. The CDR3 length is 18 residues. The V and J ends lost 0 bases and 2 bases respectively, with 20 bases between them.

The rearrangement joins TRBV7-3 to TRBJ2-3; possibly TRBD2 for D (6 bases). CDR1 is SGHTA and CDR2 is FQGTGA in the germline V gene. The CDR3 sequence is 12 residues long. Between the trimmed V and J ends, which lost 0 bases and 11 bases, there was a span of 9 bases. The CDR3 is CASSLTAREQYF. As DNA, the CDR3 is TGTGCCAGCAGCTTAACCGCGCGGGAGCAGTATTTT.